These 3 T cell receptor beta chains were sequenced from one sample in a study of control samples from healthy donors and cancer patients. TCRdb's table, derived via immunoSEQ multiplex PCR, lists solely in-frame clones and lacks some. This sample carries just under 60,000 clones, 92% of them seen once, and the ten largest clones take around 1.7%. Sequenced: PBMCs. These receptor sequences come from a man in his forties with colorectal cancer.

V usage is TRBV12-3 or TRBV12-4 and J usage is TRBJ2-7; the D is unclear. The CDR3 is 11 amino acids. The V end lost 5 bases, the J end lost 3 bases, and 5 bases lay between the germline ends. CDR3 loop: CASSRDYEQYF. The CDR3 region has the DNA TGTGCCAGCAGTCGAGACTACGAGCAGTACTTC.

The CDR3 sequence: CASSLVPDRALFYGELFF. The CDR3 coding sequence is TGTGCCAGCAGCTTAGTCCCGGACAGGGCTCTATTCTACGGGGAGCTGTTTTTT. The J gene is TRBJ2-2, the V gene TRBV11-3; the match to TRBD1 covers 8 bases. V was pared by 1 base and J by 7 bases, with 14 bases of the junction left unmatched. The V gene's germline CDR1 is SGHNT and CDR2 YENEEA. The CDR3 contains 18 residues.

The chain is built from TRBV6-1 and TRBJ2-7, with D hard to call. V was shortened by 4 bases and J by 0 bases, with 16 bases between the two germline ends. The CDR3 length is 16 residues. Germline values: CDR1 MNHNS, CDR2 SASEGT. The CDR3: CASSVVPTQSSYEQYF. The CDR3 bases are TGTGCCAGCAGTGTCGTCCCGACTCAGAGCTCCTACGAGCAGTACTTC.